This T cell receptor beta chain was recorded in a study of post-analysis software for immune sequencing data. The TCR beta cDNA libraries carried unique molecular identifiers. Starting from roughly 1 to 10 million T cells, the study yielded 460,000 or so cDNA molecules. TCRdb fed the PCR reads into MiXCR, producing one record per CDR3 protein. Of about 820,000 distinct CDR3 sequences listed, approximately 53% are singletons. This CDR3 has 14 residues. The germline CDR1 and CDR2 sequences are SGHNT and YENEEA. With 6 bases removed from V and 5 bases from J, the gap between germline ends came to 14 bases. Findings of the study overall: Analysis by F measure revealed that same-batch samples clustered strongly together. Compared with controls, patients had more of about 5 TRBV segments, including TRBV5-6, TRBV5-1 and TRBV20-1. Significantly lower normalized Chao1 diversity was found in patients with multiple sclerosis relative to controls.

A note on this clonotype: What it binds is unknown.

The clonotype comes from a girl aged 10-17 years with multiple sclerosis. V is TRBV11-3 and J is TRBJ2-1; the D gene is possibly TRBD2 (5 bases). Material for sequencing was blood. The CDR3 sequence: CASSPDFGHNEQFF. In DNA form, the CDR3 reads TGTGCCAGCAGTCCGGACTTCGGGCACAATGAGCAGTTCTTC.